These 20 T cell receptor beta chains came from one sample sequenced in a study of T cells in Graves' hyperthyroidism and ophthalmopathy. TCR beta CDR3 sequences were amplified from RNA transcripts. First-round RT-PCR targeting the TCR CDR3 was performed with the HTBI primer set. TCRdb re-called the multiplex PCR reads with MiXCR, one entry per CDR3 protein. The table lists about 580,000 distinct CDR3 sequences, about 14% of them singletons. Input material: blood. Every receptor here comes from a woman aged 25 to 39 with Graves' hyperthyroidism that later progressed to Graves' ophthalmopathy.

At least ten counts were recorded for this clonotype. The chain recombines TRBV27 with TRBJ2-3; D gene ambiguous. Germline lookup yields CDR1 MNHEY and CDR2 SMNVEV (reference sequence). V was clipped by 2 bases and J by 4 bases, with 10 bases between them. The CDR3 spans 14 residues. CDR3 in DNA: TGTGCCAGCAGTTTAGATCCGGCGGCAGATACGCAGTATTTT. Translating gives CASSLDPAADTQYF.

This clonotype occurred many times. The CDR3 loop is CASSPAGNSYEQYF. The CDR3 DNA reads as TGTGCCAGCTCACCGGCAGGGAACTCCTACGAGCAGTACTTC. The genes are TRBV18 and TRBJ2-7; TRBD1 might be the D (5 bases). There are 14 residues in the CDR3. V was trimmed by 3 bases and J by 0 bases, leaving 9 bases between them. The V gene's germline CDR1 is KGHSH and CDR2 LQKENI.

As regards this clonotype: This may stem from a read error, because a much larger clone lies one nucleotide away. The chain employs TRBV28 and TRBJ2-7; the match to TRBD2 covers 14 bases. From germline, CDR1 is MDHEN and CDR2 SYDVKM. Losses at the gene ends were 5 bases for V and 4 bases for J; bases not matched to a gene: 4. The CDR3 loop spans 15 amino acids. CDR3: CASSDGLAGGYEQYF. For the CDR3, the DNA is TGTGCCAGCAGTGATGGACTAGCGGGGGGTTACGAGCAGTACTTC. The full variable domain, with the rest looked up from reference TRBV28 and TRBJ2-7, is DVKVTQSSRYLVKRTGEKVFLECVQDMDHENMFWYRQDPGLGLRLIYFSYDVKMKEKGDIPEGYSVSREKKERFSLILESASTNQTSMYLCASSDGLAGGYEQYFGPGTRLTVT.

This clonotype has a count of ten or more. The V and J genes are TRBV28 and TRBJ2-7; possible D gene TRBD1, 7 bases. CDR3 length: 14 residues. Germline V gene sequence: CDR1 MDHEN, CDR2 SYDVKM. The V and J ends lost 3 bases and 3 bases respectively, with 12 bases between them. The CDR3 sequence is CASSFGGQNYEQYF. The DNA for the CDR3 is TGTGCCAGCAGTTTCGGGGGACAGAACTACGAGCAGTACTTC.

This clonotype showed up many times. This chain connects TRBV12-3 or TRBV12-4 to TRBJ1-6, with D possibly TRBD1 on 5 matching bases. The CDR3 totals 16 residues. The ends were cut back, 1 base at V and 1 base at J, with 8 bases in the middle. The CDR3 protein is CASSLDPGSYNSPLHF. In DNA form, the CDR3 reads TGTGCCAGCAGTTTAGATCCAGGGTCCTATAATTCACCCCTCCACTTT.

This clonotype appeared many times. The chain links TRBV6-2 or TRBV6-3 to TRBJ2-1; no clear D. This CDR3 region has 12 residues. Germline-derived CDR1 and CDR2 are MNHEY and SVGEGT. The V gene lost 5 bases and the J gene lost 1 base, with 3 bases spanning the gap. The CDR3 nucleotides read TGTGCCAGCAGTCAATCCTACAATGAGCAGTTCTTC. This codes for CASSQSYNEQFF.

This clonotype was detected many times. V usage is TRBV6-1 and J usage is TRBJ1-2, with a weak D call TRBD1 (5 bases). Trimming left V 5 bases short and J 5 bases short, with 9 bases between. The CDR3 has 12 amino acids. Germline lookup yields CDR1 MNHNS and CDR2 SASEGT. CDR3: CASSRDDYGYTF. DNA for the CDR3: TGTGCCAGCAGTAGGGACGATTATGGCTACACCTTC.

This clonotype showed up many times. The chain has TRBV11-3 and TRBJ2-1; D not resolved. CDR3 size: 13 residues. Trimming took off 4 bases at V and 6 bases at J, with 10 bases between the two ends. Germline V gives CDR1 SGHNT, CDR2 YENEEA. The CDR3 region has the DNA TGTGCCAGCAGCTCGCCGGTGCCCAATGAGCAGTTCTTC. It yields the protein CASSSPVPNEQFF.

This clonotype was picked up many times. The chain combines TRBV20-1 with TRBJ2-3; perhaps TRBD2 as D (6 bases). V lost 3 bases, J lost 3 bases, and 19 bases lay in between. This CDR3 spans 16 amino acids. Germline CDR1 is DFQATT and CDR2 is SNEGSKA (reference sequence). The CDR3: CSASWAGSSLTDTQYF. DNA for the CDR3: TGCAGTGCTAGTTGGGCGGGAAGTTCGTTGACAGATACGCAGTATTTT.

As regards this clonotype: A clone one base away is much larger, so this may be a read error. The J gene is TRBJ2-7, the V gene TRBV20-1; 9 positions match TRBD2. Looked up from germline, CDR1 is DFQATT and CDR2 is SNEGSKA (reference sequence). J lost 4 bases, V lost 3 bases, and 13 bases had no gene match. The CDR3 extends over 16 amino acids. In DNA, the CDR3 is TGCAGTGCTAGCGATCCTGGGGTAGCGGGAGTGTACGAGCAGTACTTC. Translating gives CSASDPGVAGVYEQYF.

This clonotype showed up many times. This chain uses TRBV30 with TRBJ2-1, with 11 positions matching TRBD2. Germline V gene data show CDR1 as GTSNPN and CDR2 as SVGIG (reference sequence). With 7 bases clipped from V and 7 bases from J, the junction kept 6 bases outside the gene matches. This CDR3 is 13 amino acids long. The CDR3 coding sequence is TGTGCCTTCTCGGGACTAGCGGAAAATGAGCAGTTCTTC. It is translated as CAFSGLAENEQFF.

The sample holds many counts of this clonotype. The chain is built from TRBV28 and TRBJ1-1; 9 bases align to TRBD1. The length of the CDR3 is 14 residues. V lost 3 bases, J lost 3 bases, and 2 bases stayed unmatched. Germline assignment: CDR1 MDHEN and CDR2 SYDVKM. CDR3 amino acids: CASSLGDRDTEAFF. In DNA, the CDR3 is TGTGCCAGCAGTTTGGGGGACAGGGACACTGAAGCTTTCTTT. The variable domain in full, completed from reference TRBV28 and TRBJ1-1, reads DVKVTQSSRYLVKRTGEKVFLECVQDMDHENMFWYRQDPGLGLRLIYFSYDVKMKEKGDIPEGYSVSREKKERFSLILESASTNQTSMYLCASSLGDRDTEAFFGQGTRLTVV.

This clonotype was seen ten or more times. V usage is TRBV30 and J usage is TRBJ1-5; 7 positions match TRBD1. CDR3 length: 16 amino acids. The ends lost 0 bases at V and 2 bases at J; junction bases unmatched: 7. Germline values: CDR1 GTSNPN, CDR2 SVGIG (reference sequence). The CDR3 sequence is CAWSVLGGQRNQPQHF. CDR3 sequence (DNA): TGTGCCTGGAGTGTATTGGGGGGACAGCGCAATCAGCCCCAGCATTTT.

This clonotype was recorded many times. This chain uses TRBV10-3 with TRBJ1-1, with a possible D match to TRBD1 (5 bases). Germline V gene lookup returns CDR1 ENHRY and CDR2 SYGVKD. The CDR3 is 13 amino acids. The V end lost 4 bases, the J end lost 5 bases, and 11 bases lay between the germline ends. The CDR3 spells CAISVAGNTEAFF. CDR3 in DNA: TGTGCCATCAGTGTGGCAGGGAATACTGAAGCTTTCTTT.

Points on this clonotype: The final CDR3 position lacks the conserved phenylalanine or tryptophan, pointing to a likely read error. In DNA form, the CDR3 reads TGTGCCTGGGGGACAGGGGGCTACTATGGCTACACCTCC. Its protein product is CAWGTGGYYGYTS. V and J are TRBV30 and TRBJ1-2; 12 positions match TRBD1. The CDR3 consists of 13 residues. Germline V gene sequence: CDR1 GTSNPN, CDR2 SVGIG (reference sequence). V lost 5 bases to trimming and J lost 3 bases; unmatched junction nucleotides: 1.

This clonotype has at least ten counts. The genes are TRBV2 and TRBJ2-5; D uncertain. CDR3 length: 14 residues. V lost 1 base, J lost 1 base, and 7 bases lay in between. CDR1 SNHLY and CDR2 FYNNEI come from the germline V gene. The CDR3 spells CASSEGRLQETQYF. The CDR3 DNA is TGTGCCAGCAGTGAAGGCAGGCTCCAAGAGACCCAGTACTTC.

The chain uses TRBV20-1 and TRBJ2-2; D possibly corresponds to TRBD1 (6 bases). This CDR3 is 14 amino acids long. Trimming pared 3 bases from V and 4 bases from J, leaving 12 bases between. Germline CDR1 DFQATT, CDR2 SNEGSKA (reference sequence). The CDR3 region has the DNA TGCAGTGCTAGTTTACAGGGCCCCACCGGGGAGCTGTTTTTT. This sequence encodes CSASLQGPTGELFF.

The sample holds a few counts of this clonotype. The chain is built from TRBV7-2 and TRBJ2-2; D unclear. V lost 3 bases, J lost 5 bases, and 10 bases lay in between. Per germline, CDR1 SGHTA and CDR2 FQGNSA. CDR3 length: 14 amino acids. CDR3 bases: TGTGCCAGCAGCTTGATGAAGGGAACCGGGGAGCTGTTTTTT. The encoded protein is CASSLMKGTGELFF.

Many counts were recorded for this clonotype. The genes are TRBV5-1 and TRBJ2-2, with D perhaps matching TRBD1 (5 bases). The length of the CDR3 is 15 residues. Trimming stripped 2 bases from V and 0 bases from J, with 8 bases between. Germline V gene lookup returns CDR1 SGHRS and CDR2 YFSETQ. CDR3 region: CASSFRVANTGELFF. The CDR3 region has the DNA TGCGCCAGCAGCTTCAGGGTTGCGAACACCGGGGAGCTGTTTTTT.

The chain joins TRBV9 to TRBJ1-4; the match to TRBD1 covers 7 bases. The ends lost 0 bases at V and 8 bases at J; junction bases unmatched: 4. This CDR3 is built from 14 residues. Per germline, CDR1 SGDLS and CDR2 YYNGEE. The CDR3 bases are TGTGCCAGCAGCGTAGAGGGACAGTCCGAAAAACTGTTTTTT. It translates to CASSVEGQSEKLFF.